This passage covers 9 T cell receptor beta chains from one sample sequenced in a study of technical replicates of blood from a handful of donors. TCRdb keeps only in-frame clones here, not all; method: immunoSEQ multiplex PCR. The data hold approximately 81,000 clones, with 81% observed a single time. Sequencing was carried out using PBMCs. These receptor sequences come from a human donor in good health. Some clones in this sample may be carry-over from other donors' samples.

The chain carries TRBV6-1 and TRBJ2-2; D perhaps matches TRBD1 (5 bases). The ends were cut back, 3 bases at V and 7 bases at J, with 15 bases in the middle. Per the germline V gene, CDR1 is MNHNS and CDR2 is SASEGT. The CDR3 is made up of 15 amino acids. CDR3 sequence reads: CASSEWTSLVGELFF. The CDR3 bases are TGTGCCAGCAGTGAGTGGACAAGCCTTGTCGGGGAGCTGTTTTTT.

This sequence joins TRBV25-1 and TRBJ2-7; 10 bases match TRBD1. The CDR3 is 15 amino acids. CDR1 and CDR2 from the germline V gene are MGHDK and SYGVNS. J lost 3 bases, V lost 4 bases, and 6 bases had no gene match. The CDR3 nucleotides read TGTGCCAGCAGTGTGGGACAGGGGCCCGGCTACGAGCAGTACTTC. Translating gives CASSVGQGPGYEQYF.

This sequence joins TRBV7-3 and TRBJ2-5; a weak D match, TRBD2 (6 bases). Germline V gives CDR1 SGHTA, CDR2 FQGTGA. This CDR3 region has 15 residues. V lost 1 base to trimming and J lost 5 bases, with 14 bases between them. Written as DNA, the CDR3 is TGTGCCAGCAGCTTAATGGGACTCGAGAGGGAGACCCAGTACTTC. This gives the protein CASSLMGLERETQYF.

The chain couples TRBV12-1 to TRBJ1-1. TRBV12-1 is labeled a pseudogene. The length of the CDR3 is 15 residues. This CDR3 is CASSFEAGESTEAFF. As DNA, the CDR3 is TGTGCCAGCAGCTTTGAAGCGGGGGAGAGCACTGAAGCTTTCTTT.

The V gene is TRBV10-3, the J gene TRBJ1-5; 9 bases agree with TRBD1. J gave up 6 bases and V 2 bases, and 8 bases lay outside the gene matches. Germline loops: CDR1 ENHRY, CDR2 SYGVKD. CDR3 length equals 16 residues. The chain's CDR3 is CAISEVDRGAVQPQHF. DNA of the CDR3: TGTGCCATCAGTGAGGTCGACAGGGGGGCAGTTCAGCCCCAGCATTTT.

This chain connects TRBV6-1 to TRBJ1-5; 8 bases line up with TRBD1. V lost 6 bases and J lost 0; bases outside the gene matches: 4. The CDR3 has 15 amino acids. The germline gives CDR1 MNHNS, CDR2 SASEGT. The CDR3 DNA is TGTGCCAGCAGCCCCCAGGGGGCTAGCAATCAGCCCCAGCATTTT. This encodes CASSPQGASNQPQHF.

J is TRBJ2-6 and V is TRBV9, with D unresolved. Trimming cost V 0 bases and J 2 bases, with 6 bases left between them. This CDR3 is 15 amino acids long. Germline CDR1 is SGDLS and CDR2 is YYNGEE. In DNA, the CDR3 is TGTGCCAGCAGCGTAGATCTCCCTGGGGCCAACGTCCTGACTTTC. Translation: CASSVDLPGANVLTF.

The genes are TRBV7-9 and TRBJ2-3, with TRBD1 as a possible D gene (6 bases). The CDR3 extends over 14 amino acids. Deletions cut 3 bases from V and 7 bases from J, with 14 bases between. Germline values: CDR1 SEHNR, CDR2 FQNEAQ (reference sequence). The CDR3 loop is CASSFQGTTNTQYF. CDR3 nucleotide sequence: TGTGCCAGCAGCTTTCAGGGGACGACGAATACGCAGTATTTT.

This chain uses TRBV15 with TRBJ2-3; tentatively, D is TRBD1 (5 bases). V lost 3 bases and J 1 base, leaving 14 bases between the germline ends. Per germline, CDR1 LNHNV and CDR2 YYDKDF (reference sequence). The CDR3 has 16 amino acids. In DNA, the CDR3 is TGTGCCACCAGCAGTAGTCCTGGGGCCCGCACAGATACGCAGTATTTT. Its protein is CATSSSPGARTDTQYF.